This entry lists 30 T cell receptor beta chains sequenced from one sample in a study of breast tumors, draining lymph nodes, adjacent tissues (dated by TCRdb to 2016 to 2018). The library was prepared using multiplex PCR. The instrument was an Illumina HiSeq 2000. The public reads were reanalyzed by TCRdb: fastp trimming at Q25, MiXCR alignment, in-frame beta chains only. A single entry per CDR3 protein holds the most common genes and DNA from its merged rows. This sample gives under 80,000 distinct CDR3 sequences in total; roughly 44% of them show up just once. The top ten constitute 8.4% of the sample. The sample consisted of breast tumor tissue. These receptor sequences come from a female donor with breast cancer. Some clones in this sample may be carry-over from other donors' samples.

This clonotype was detected ten times or more. The chain uses TRBV6-2 or TRBV6-3 and TRBJ2-5; D may match TRBD1 or TRBD2 (6 bases each). CDR3 size: 13 residues. Germline CDR1 and CDR2: MNHEY and SVGEGT. Trimming took off 4 bases at V and 7 bases at J, with 13 bases between the two ends. CDR3 DNA sequence: TGTGCCAGCAGTTTACCACCGGGGGCGACCCAGTACTTC. It specifies CASSLPPGATQYF.

This clonotype was counted at least ten times. This rearrangement joins TRBV7-2 to TRBJ2-7; 8 bases are shared with TRBD1. Trimming at V came to 1 base and at J to 9 bases, leaving 11 bases not matched to a gene. CDR1 and CDR2 (germline): SGHTA, FQGNSA. The CDR3 spans 15 residues. In DNA, the CDR3 is TGTGCCAGCAGCTTAGGGTGGCAGGGGGCGGTTTGGCAGTACTTC. Translating it yields CASSLGWQGAVWQYF. Filled out from reference TRBV7-2 and TRBJ2-7, the complete variable domain reads GAGVSQSPSNKVTEKGKDVELRCDPISGHTALYWYRQSLGQGLEFLIYFQGNSAPDKSGLPSDRFSAERTGGSVSTLTIQRTQQEDSAVYLCASSLGWQGAVWQYFGPGTRLTVT.

The chain carries TRBV6-9 and TRBJ1-5, with TRBD1 matching 9 bases. CDR1 is MNHGY, CDR2 SVAAGI, per germline. The V and J ends lost 0 bases and 3 bases, in that order; junction bases with no gene match: 6. The CDR3 runs to 17 residues. The CDR3 DNA is TGTGCCAGCAGTTATTCTCGGACAGGGGCTTACAATCAGCCCCAGCATTTT. Translated, it gives CASSYSRTGAYNQPQHF.

This clonotype occurred many times. This clone may be a read error of a much larger clone one base away. V and J are TRBV9 and TRBJ2-6; D may be TRBD1 (5 bases). This CDR3 has 15 amino acids. In germline, CDR1 is SGDLS, CDR2 YYNGEE. Here the CDR3 DNA reads TGTGCCAGCAGCGTAGGATTTGATGGGGCCAACGTCCCGACTTTC. Its protein product is CASSVGFDGANVPTF.

The V call is TRBV10-3, the J call TRBJ2-5; tentative D call: TRBD1 (6 bases). Trimming took 5 bases from V and 1 from J, leaving 11 bases between them. This CDR3 is built from 14 residues. CDR1 and CDR2 from the germline V gene are ENHRY and SYGVKD. CDR3 coding DNA: TGTGCCATCAGTAAGGGCAGGGGCCAAGAGACCCAGTACTTC. Residues: CAISKGRGQETQYF.

This clonotype was seen repeatedly, ten times or more. V and J are TRBV5-1 and TRBJ2-1; possible D gene TRBD2, 6 bases. The germline V gene has CDR1 SGHRS and CDR2 YFSETQ. This CDR3 spans 14 amino acids. V was trimmed by 1 base and J by 5 bases, leaving 10 bases between them. CDR3: CASSLYRGNNEQFF. The CDR3 bases are TGCGCCAGCAGCTTGTACCGGGGGAACAATGAGCAGTTCTTC.

This clonotype was picked up many times. The V and J genes are TRBV27 and TRBJ1-2; 7 bases agree with TRBD1. The CDR3 is 14 amino acids. Trimming at V came to 5 bases and at J to 4 bases, leaving 7 bases not matched to a gene. Germline V gene sequence: CDR1 MNHEY, CDR2 SMNVEV (reference sequence). The chain's CDR3 is CASSQDRSFYGYTF. The CDR3 DNA sequence: TGTGCCAGCAGTCAGGACAGGTCCTTCTATGGCTACACCTTC.

This clonotype was observed at least ten times. The chain employs TRBV7-6 and TRBJ2-1, with D possibly being TRBD1 (5 bases). The germline V and J ends were trimmed by 1 base and 9 bases, with 7 bases remaining between them. CDR1 is SGHVS and CDR2 is FNYEAQ in the germline V gene. This CDR3 is built from 12 residues. The CDR3 protein is CASSLVRGEQFF. DNA of the CDR3: TGTGCCAGCAGCTTAGTTAGGGGTGAGCAGTTCTTC.

This clonotype has ten or more counts. The chain employs TRBV5-1 and TRBJ2-1; 9 bases fit TRBD1. V was pared by 7 bases and J by 7 bases, with 6 bases of the junction left unmatched. Germline V gene sequence: CDR1 SGHRS, CDR2 YFSETQ. The CDR3 totals 13 residues. The CDR3 DNA follows: TGCGCCAGCGACGCAGGACAGGGGAATGAGCAGTTCTTC. Translating gives CASDAGQGNEQFF.

V gene TRBV25-1 combines with J gene TRBJ2-1; 7 bases align to TRBD1. Germline trimming cut 7 bases from V and 5 bases from J; bases unmatched to any gene: 8. The germline gives CDR1 MGHDK, CDR2 SYGVNS. The CDR3 is 14 amino acids. In DNA, the CDR3 is TGTGCCAGCACAGGGGGTTTGGGTAACAATGAGCAGTTCTTC. Translating it yields CASTGGLGNNEQFF.

The V and J genes are TRBV2 and TRBJ1-6; D perhaps matches TRBD1 (6 bases). V was shortened by 2 bases and J by 7 bases, with 6 bases between the two germline ends. The CDR3 runs to 13 residues. Germline CDR1 and CDR2: SNHLY and FYNNEI. The CDR3 reads CASSERGNSPLHF. The CDR3 bases are TGTGCCAGCAGTGAAAGGGGGAATTCACCCCTCCACTTT.

Points on this clonotype: Here the CDR3 omits its conserved ending phenylalanine or tryptophan, so a read error is the likely source. The DNA is left out, because the CDR3 cannot be placed on it with certainty; the CDR3 is given as TCRdb lists it. The chain couples TRBV19 to TRBJ2-3; TRBD1, the table's D call, lacks a check against the DNA. Ends included, the CDR3 has 15 residues. Germline values: CDR1 LNHDA, CDR2 SQIVND (reference sequence). This CDR3 is CASSKGTGAPDTQYS.

As to this clonotype: The junction does not match germline at one end; this may be a read error. The rearrangement uses TRBV11-2 and TRBJ2-6; D is perhaps TRBD2 (5 bases). Looked up from germline, CDR1 is SGHAT and CDR2 is FQNNGV. The CDR3 spans 11 residues. Here the CDR3 reads CASSLGAAGIF. The CDR3 nucleotides are TGTGCCAGCAGCTTAGGGGCGGCCGGGATTTTC.

In this sample, this clonotype turned up many times. At one boundary the junction diverges from the germline segment, which might be a read error. The chain uses TRBV3-1 and TRBJ1-2; D is uncertain. This CDR3 region has 12 residues. The V gene's germline CDR1 is LGHDT and CDR2 YNNKEL (reference sequence). CDR3 sequence reads: CASSQDERGNPF. The DNA of the CDR3 is TGTGCCAGCAGCCAAGATGAGCGCGGCAATCCCTTC. The full variable domain, completed using reference TRBV3-1 and TRBJ1-2, is DTAVSQTPKYLVTQMGNDKSIKCEQNLGHDTMYWYKQDSKKFLKIMFSYNNKELIINETVPNRFSPKSPDKAHLNLHINSLELGDSAVYFCASSQDERGNPFGSGTRLTVV.

V usage is TRBV5-1 and J usage is TRBJ2-3, with 16 bases that match TRBD2. The junction had 1 base not matched to a gene; V was cut back by 3 bases and J by 0 bases. Germline CDR1 and CDR2: SGHRS and YFSETQ. The CDR3 spans 17 residues. The CDR3 protein is CASSWGLAGGSTDTQYF. CDR3 bases: TGCGCCAGCAGCTGGGGACTAGCGGGGGGGAGCACAGATACGCAGTATTTT.

This clonotype occurred once. This may stem from a read error, because a much larger clone lies one nucleotide away. The chain recombines TRBV27 with TRBJ2-1, with a weak D call TRBD2 (5 bases). The germline gives CDR1 MNHEY, CDR2 SMNVEV (reference sequence). The CDR3 consists of 15 residues. Trimming removed 3 bases from V and 2 bases from J, with 11 bases in between. CDR3 sequence: CASSLDFGPYNEQFF. The CDR3, as DNA: TGTGCCAGCAGTTTGGACTTCGGCCCCTACAATGAGCAGTTCTTC.

Notes on this clonotype: A read error may be the cause here, since a much bigger clone is one base away. The chain employs TRBV9 and TRBJ1-4; 8 bases match TRBD1. In germline, CDR1 is SGDLS, CDR2 YYNGEE. The CDR3 has 16 residues. The CDR3 is CASSPQGAPTNETLFF. DNA of the CDR3: TGTGCCAGCAGCCCTCAGGGGGCGCCGACTAATGAAACACTGTTTTTT.

At least ten counts were recorded for this clonotype. The DNA of the CDR3 is TGTGCCAGCAGCCAGACCACCGGGGAGCTGTTTTTT. Translated: CASSQTTGELFF. The chain links TRBV3-1 to TRBJ2-2; the D is unclear. This CDR3 is built from 12 residues. CDR1 is LGHDT and CDR2 is YNNKEL in the germline V gene (reference sequence). Trimming removed 3 bases at V and 4 bases at J, with 3 bases between.

This chain joins TRBV4-2 and TRBJ1-3, with 7 positions matching TRBD1. The CDR3 contains 16 residues. With V trimmed by 5 bases and J by 2 bases, 9 bases remained unmatched. Germline CDR1 reads LGHNA; CDR2 reads YNFKEQ. The chain's CDR3 is CASSSLDGTAGNTIYF. The CDR3 region has the DNA TGTGCCAGCAGCTCCCTGGACGGGACAGCTGGAAACACCATATATTTT.

In regard to this clonotype: The conserved closing phenylalanine or tryptophan is absent in this CDR3, likely reflecting a read error. The gene calls are TRBV2 and TRBJ2-3; D is unclear. The length of the CDR3 is 12 residues. V shed 8 bases and J shed 2 bases, with 8 bases lying between them. The germline V gene has CDR1 SNHLY and CDR2 FYNNEI. CDR3 region: CASQYLTDTQYS. The CDR3 DNA follows: TGTGCCAGCCAGTACCTCACAGATACGCAGTATTCT.

This clonotype was found many times. One junction end disagrees with the germline gene, perhaps due to a read error. The V gene is TRBV19, the J gene TRBJ1-2; possibly TRBD1 for D (5 bases). Germline V gives CDR1 LNHDA, CDR2 SQIVND (reference sequence). This CDR3 has 15 amino acids. The chain's CDR3 is CTSSIGRERGYGYTF. CDR3 bases: TGTACCAGTAGTATAGGTAGGGAAAGGGGCTATGGCTACACCTTC.

About this clonotype: Since the CDR3 does not end with the conserved phenylalanine or tryptophan, this likely comes from a read error. The J gene is TRBJ2-5, the V gene TRBV7-9, with TRBD1 matching over 7 bases. V dropped 3 bases and J dropped 5; count of bases not matched to a gene: 9. Germline-derived CDR1 and CDR2 are SEHNR and FQNEAQ (reference sequence). This CDR3 has 15 residues. CDR3 coding DNA: TGTGCCAGCAGCTTGGAGACAGGGATTCTGGAGACCCAGTACCTC. It encodes CASSLETGILETQYL.

V gene TRBV14 combines with J gene TRBJ1-2, with D possibly matching TRBD1 (5 bases). V was trimmed by 5 bases and J by 10 bases, leaving 17 bases between them. Germline V gives CDR1 SGHDN, CDR2 FVKESK. This CDR3 has 13 residues. As DNA, the CDR3 is TGTGCCAGCAGCTTACTGACAGCGGGGGACTACACCTTC. It yields the protein CASSLLTAGDYTF.

Remarks on this clonotype: The CDR3 does not close with the conserved phenylalanine or tryptophan, likely indicating a read error. The CDR3 is CASSIVSQGLQGTQYS. The CDR3 coding sequence is TGTGCCAGTAGTATAGTTAGCCAGGGCCTCCAAGGGACCCAGTACTCC. This chain links TRBV19 with TRBJ2-5, with D maybe TRBD1 (5 bases). CDR1 and CDR2 (germline): LNHDA, SQIVND (reference sequence). The CDR3 contains 16 residues.

The J gene is TRBJ2-5, the V gene TRBV11-2; TRBD1 or TRBD2 may be the D gene (5 bases each). The CDR3 length is 20 residues. The germline V and J ends were trimmed by 4 bases and 0 bases, with 27 bases remaining between them. Germline V gene lookup returns CDR1 SGHAT and CDR2 FQNNGV. In DNA form, the CDR3 reads TGTGCCAGCAGCTCCAACAACCGGGGCGAACGGGGCCGTGACCAAGAGACCCAGTACTTC. Its protein is CASSSNNRGERGRDQETQYF.

V and J are TRBV24-1 and TRBJ2-3; 10 bases line up with TRBD1. Germline lookup yields CDR1 KGHDR and CDR2 SFDVKD. CDR3 length: 17 amino acids. V shed 7 bases, J shed 1 base, and the junction held 10 bases outside the gene matches. The chain's CDR3 is CATSPTPGTGGTDTQYF. The CDR3 DNA follows: TGTGCCACCAGCCCTACGCCCGGGACAGGGGGCACAGATACGCAGTATTTT.

This clonotype was seen many times. J is TRBJ2-7 and V is TRBV9, with D possibly being TRBD1 or TRBD2 (5 bases each). The length of the CDR3 is 16 residues. Trimming took 0 bases from V and 2 from J, leaving 15 bases between them. CDR1 is SGDLS and CDR2 is YYNGEE in the germline V gene. DNA of the CDR3: TGTGCCAGCAGCGTAGATTCAGGGACCCTCCCCTACGAGCAGTACTTC. Its translation: CASSVDSGTLPYEQYF.

This clonotype was counted only a few times. A single base separates this from a much larger clone, so it may be a read error. The V call is TRBV12-3 or TRBV12-4, the J call TRBJ1-2; D not resolved. V was trimmed by 3 bases and J by 6 bases, leaving 17 bases between them. The CDR3 contains 15 residues. The CDR3 DNA reads TGTGCCAGCAGTTTCCTTGTGGGAGGGCGGCATGGCTACACCTTC. Encoded protein: CASSFLVGGRHGYTF.

This clonotype was observed at least ten times. This may arise from a read error, as a much more abundant clone is one base away. The V gene is TRBV7-2, the J gene TRBJ2-5, with 10 bases fitting TRBD2. Per germline, CDR1 SGHTA and CDR2 FQGNSA. The CDR3 covers 15 residues. The CDR3 coding sequence is TGTGCCAGCAGCCCCCTCTGGCTAGCGGGGGAGACCCAGCACTTC. Protein sequence: CASSPLWLAGETQHF.

This clonotype was seen many times. V is TRBV18 and J is TRBJ2-7; D is uncertain. V was pared by 5 bases and J by 4 bases, with 15 bases between. Looked up from germline, CDR1 is KGHSH and CDR2 is LQKENI. The CDR3 is 14 residues long. The DNA of the CDR3 is TGTGCCAGCTCAGAAGGCTACACACCATACGAGCAGTACTTC. It encodes CASSEGYTPYEQYF. The variable domain in full, with the rest retrieved from reference TRBV18 and TRBJ2-7, is NAGVMQNPRHLVRRRGQEARLRCSPMKGHSHVYWYRQLPEEGLKFMVYLQKENIIDESGMPKERFSAEFPKEGPSILRIQQVVRGDSAAYFCASSEGYTPYEQYFGPGTRLTVT.